The 6 T cell receptor beta chains below come from one sample, sequenced in a study of cytotoxic CD8 clonotypes in ibrutinib-treated CLL. Measured with immunoSEQ multiplex PCR; TCRdb has only the in-frame clones, and not every one. The table lists about 270,000 clones, approximately 76% of them singletons. The source was PBMCs, collected at disease progression, from a patient treated with ibrutinib. The receptors were gathered from a human donor with chronic lymphocytic leukemia.

The rearrangement joins TRBV28 to TRBJ2-7, with a possible D match to TRBD2 (5 bases). CDR3 size: 13 residues. V dropped 4 bases and J dropped 3 bases, with 10 bases sitting between them. The germline CDR1 and CDR2 sequences are MDHEN and SYDVKM. The CDR3 is CASSSHGLYEQYF. Here the CDR3 DNA reads TGTGCCAGCAGTTCACACGGACTCTACGAGCAGTACTTC.

The V gene is TRBV20-1, the J gene TRBJ2-3; tentatively, D is TRBD2 (5 bases). The CDR3 runs 11 residues. The V gene lost 6 bases and the J gene lost 9 bases, with 13 bases spanning the gap. Per the germline V gene, CDR1 is DFQATT and CDR2 is SNEGSKA (reference sequence). CDR3 sequence (DNA): TGCAGTGCCGCGGAGGAGGCAACGCAGTATTTT. Its translation: CSAAEEATQYF.

The CDR3: CASSVTQDYEQYF. The CDR3 region has the DNA TGTGCCAGCAGTGTTACACAGGACTACGAGCAGTACTTC. The gene calls are TRBV6-1 and TRBJ2-7, with D perhaps TRBD1 (5 bases). CDR1 MNHNS and CDR2 SASEGT come from the germline V gene. Trimming took 4 bases from V and 3 from J, leaving 10 bases between them. This CDR3 region has 13 residues.

The genes are TRBV7-9 and TRBJ2-3; no firm D call. V dropped 4 bases and J dropped 4 bases, with 9 bases sitting between them. The CDR3 is made up of 13 amino acids. Germline V lookup: CDR1 SEHNR, CDR2 FQNEAQ (reference sequence). CDR3 sequence (DNA): TGTGCCAGCAGCTCACCCGTCTCAGATACGCAGTATTTT. Amino acid sequence: CASSSPVSDTQYF.

The rearrangement uses TRBV5-1 and TRBJ2-2, with TRBD1 identical over 9 bases. J lost 5 bases, V lost 3 bases, and 5 bases had no gene match. Per the germline V gene, CDR1 is SGHRS and CDR2 is YFSETQ. This CDR3 region has 15 residues. The CDR3 loop reads CASSSAGQGTGELFF. In DNA, the CDR3 is TGCGCCAGCAGCTCCGCCGGACAGGGGACCGGGGAGCTGTTTTTT.

The rearrangement links TRBV7-2 to TRBJ2-3; no firm D call. The CDR3 consists of 14 residues. V was pared by 5 bases and J by 0 bases, with 9 bases between. The germline V gene encodes CDR1 SGHTA and CDR2 FQGNSA. In DNA form, the CDR3 reads TGTGCCAGCAGCCCAAGGCGTAGCACAGATACGCAGTATTTT. Its protein product is CASSPRRSTDTQYF. Complete variable domain (other parts from reference TRBV7-2 and TRBJ2-3): GAGVSQSPSNKVTEKGKDVELRCDPISGHTALYWYRQSLGQGLEFLIYFQGNSAPDKSGLPSDRFSAERTGGSVSTLTIQRTQQEDSAVYLCASSPRRSTDTQYFGPGTRLTVL.